A single T cell receptor beta chain is shown here with its context. The sample is drawn from a study of control samples from healthy donors and cancer patients. Assay used: immunoSEQ multiplex PCR; TCRdb lists only in-frame clones, some missing. The repertoire holds under 70,000 clones, with around 87% as singletons. Germline V gives CDR1 MNHEY, CDR2 SMNVEV (reference sequence). The length of the CDR3 is 14 residues. Trimming stripped 0 bases from V and 6 bases from J, with 8 bases between. This TCR came from a man in his fifties or sixties with head and neck cancer. J is TRBJ2-2 and V is TRBV27, with D tentatively TRBD1 (6 bases). The source material was PBMCs. As DNA, the CDR3 is TGTGCCAGCAGTTTATCGAAGGGGGCCGGGGAGCTGTTTTTT. It specifies CASSLSKGAGELFF.